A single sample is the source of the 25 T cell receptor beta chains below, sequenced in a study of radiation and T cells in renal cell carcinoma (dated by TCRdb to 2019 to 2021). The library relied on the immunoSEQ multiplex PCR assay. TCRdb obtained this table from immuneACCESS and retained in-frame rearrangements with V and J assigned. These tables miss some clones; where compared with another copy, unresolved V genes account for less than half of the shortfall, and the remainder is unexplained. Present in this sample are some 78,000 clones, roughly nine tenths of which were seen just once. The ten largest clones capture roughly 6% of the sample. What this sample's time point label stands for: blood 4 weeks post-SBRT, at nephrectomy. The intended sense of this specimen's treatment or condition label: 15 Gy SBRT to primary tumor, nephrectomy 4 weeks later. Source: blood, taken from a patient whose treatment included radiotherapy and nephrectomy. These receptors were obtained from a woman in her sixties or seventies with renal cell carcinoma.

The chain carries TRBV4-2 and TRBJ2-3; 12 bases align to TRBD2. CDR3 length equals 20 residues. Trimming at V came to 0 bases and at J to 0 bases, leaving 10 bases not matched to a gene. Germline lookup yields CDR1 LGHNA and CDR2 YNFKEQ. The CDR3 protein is CASSQDPTSGGRISTDTQYF. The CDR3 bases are TGTGCCAGCAGCCAAGATCCGACTAGCGGGGGCCGAATCAGCACAGATACGCAGTATTTT.

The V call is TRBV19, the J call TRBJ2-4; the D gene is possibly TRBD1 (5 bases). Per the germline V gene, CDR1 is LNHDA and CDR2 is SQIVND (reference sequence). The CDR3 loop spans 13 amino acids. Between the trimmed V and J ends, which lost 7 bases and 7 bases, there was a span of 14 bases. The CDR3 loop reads CASIPTGSNIQYF. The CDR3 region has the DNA TGTGCCAGTATCCCCACAGGTTCGAACATTCAGTACTTC.

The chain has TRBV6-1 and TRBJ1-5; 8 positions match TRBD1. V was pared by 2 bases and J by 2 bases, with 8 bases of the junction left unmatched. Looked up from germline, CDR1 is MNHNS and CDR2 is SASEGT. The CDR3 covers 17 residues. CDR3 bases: TGTGCCAGCAGTGAAAGGGGGACAGGATTTCGCAATCAGCCCCAGCATTTT. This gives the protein CASSERGTGFRNQPQHF.

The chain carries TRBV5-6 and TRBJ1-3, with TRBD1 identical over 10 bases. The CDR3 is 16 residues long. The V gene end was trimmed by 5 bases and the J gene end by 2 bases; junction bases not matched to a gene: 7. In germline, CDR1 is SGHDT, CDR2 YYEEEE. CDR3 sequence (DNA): TGTGCCAGCAGACTGACAGGGGGCCTAACTGGAAACACCATATATTTT. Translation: CASRLTGGLTGNTIYF.

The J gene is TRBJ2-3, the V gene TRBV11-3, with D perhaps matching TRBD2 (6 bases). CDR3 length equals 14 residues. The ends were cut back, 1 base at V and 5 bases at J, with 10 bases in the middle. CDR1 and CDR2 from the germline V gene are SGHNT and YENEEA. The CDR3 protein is CASSLGRGGDTQYF. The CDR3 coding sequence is TGTGCCAGCAGCTTAGGGCGGGGAGGAGATACGCAGTATTTT. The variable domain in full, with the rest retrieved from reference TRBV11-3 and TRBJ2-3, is EAGVVQSPRYKIIEKKQPVAFWCNPISGHNTLYWYLQNLGQGPELLIRYENEEAVDDSQLPKDRFSAERLKGVDSTLKIQPAELGDSAVYLCASSLGRGGDTQYFGPGTRLTVL.

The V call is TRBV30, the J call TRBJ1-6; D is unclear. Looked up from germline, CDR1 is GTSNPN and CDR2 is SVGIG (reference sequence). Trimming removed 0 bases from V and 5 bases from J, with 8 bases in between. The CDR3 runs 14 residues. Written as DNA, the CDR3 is TGTGCCTGGAGTGTAGACAAAGATAATTCACCCCTCCACTTT. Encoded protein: CAWSVDKDNSPLHF. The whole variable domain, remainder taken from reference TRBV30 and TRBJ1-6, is SQTIHQWPATLVQPVGSPLSLECTVEGTSNPNLYWYRQAAGRGLQLLFYSVGIGQISSEVPQNLSASRPQDRQFILSSKKLLLSDSGFYLCAWSVDKDNSPLHFGNGTRLTVT.

The CDR3 here is CAWTRFRNTEAFF. In nucleotides, the CDR3 is TGTGCCTGGACGAGGTTTAGGAACACTGAAGCTTTCTTT. The V gene is TRBV30, the J gene TRBJ1-1; D is undetermined. The CDR3 spans 13 residues. The germline CDR1 and CDR2 sequences are GTSNPN and SVGIG (reference sequence). Trimming removed 4 bases from V and 1 base from J, with 10 bases in between. Filled out from reference TRBV30 and TRBJ1-1, the complete variable domain reads SQTIHQWPATLVQPVGSPLSLECTVEGTSNPNLYWYRQAAGRGLQLLFYSVGIGQISSEVPQNLSASRPQDRQFILSSKKLLLSDSGFYLCAWTRFRNTEAFFGQGTRLTVV.

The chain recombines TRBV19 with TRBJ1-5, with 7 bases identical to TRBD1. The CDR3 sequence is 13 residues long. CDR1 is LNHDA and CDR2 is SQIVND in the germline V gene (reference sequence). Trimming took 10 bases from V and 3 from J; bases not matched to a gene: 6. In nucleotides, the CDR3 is TGTGCCACGAGGACAGGCGTCAATCAGCCCCAGCATTTT. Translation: CATRTGVNQPQHF.

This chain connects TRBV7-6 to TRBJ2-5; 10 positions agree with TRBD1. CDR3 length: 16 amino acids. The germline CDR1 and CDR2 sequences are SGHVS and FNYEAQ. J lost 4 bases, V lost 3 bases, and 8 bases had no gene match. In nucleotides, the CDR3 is TGTGCCAGCAGCTTGGGCAAGGGACAGGGGCTAGAGACCCAGTACTTC. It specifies CASSLGKGQGLETQYF.

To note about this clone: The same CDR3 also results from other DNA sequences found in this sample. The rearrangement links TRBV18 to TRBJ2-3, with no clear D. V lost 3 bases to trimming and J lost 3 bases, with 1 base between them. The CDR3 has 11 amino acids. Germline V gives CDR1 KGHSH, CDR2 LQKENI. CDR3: CASSPTDTQYF. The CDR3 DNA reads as TGTGCCAGCTCACCGACAGATACGCAGTATTTT.

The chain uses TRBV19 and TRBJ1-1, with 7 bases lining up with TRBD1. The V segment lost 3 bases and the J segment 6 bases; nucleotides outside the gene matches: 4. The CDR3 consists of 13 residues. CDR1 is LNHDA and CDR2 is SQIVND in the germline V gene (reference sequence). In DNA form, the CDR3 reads TGTGCCAGTAGTATTACAGGGGCCCCTGAAGCTTTCTTT. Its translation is CASSITGAPEAFF.

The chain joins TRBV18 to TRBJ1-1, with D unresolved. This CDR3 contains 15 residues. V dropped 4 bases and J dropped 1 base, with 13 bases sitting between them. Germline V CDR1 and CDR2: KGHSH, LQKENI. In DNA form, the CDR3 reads TGTGCCAGCTCACGAGACATGGATAAGAACACTGAAGCTTTCTTT. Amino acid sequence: CASSRDMDKNTEAFF.

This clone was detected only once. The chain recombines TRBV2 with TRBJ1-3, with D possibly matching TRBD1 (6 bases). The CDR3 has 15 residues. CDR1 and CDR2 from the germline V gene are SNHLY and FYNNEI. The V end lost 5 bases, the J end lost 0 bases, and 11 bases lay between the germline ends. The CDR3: CASSTGLRSGNTIYF. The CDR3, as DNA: TGTGCCAGCAGTACAGGGTTACGCTCTGGAAACACCATATATTTT. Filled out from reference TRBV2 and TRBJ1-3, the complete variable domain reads EPEVTQTPSHQVTQMGQEVILRCVPISNHLYFYWYRQILGQKVEFLVSFYNNEISEKSEIFDDQFSVERPDGSNFTLKIRSTKLEDSAMYFCASSTGLRSGNTIYFGEGSWLTVV.

The CDR3 DNA follows: TGTGCCAGCTTACGGGACAGGGGAACCGGGGAGCTGTTTTTT. Its translation: CASLRDRGTGELFF. The V gene is TRBV6-5, the J gene TRBJ2-2; 10 positions agree with TRBD1. V lost 8 bases to trimming and J lost 5 bases; unmatched junction nucleotides: 5. The CDR3 extends over 14 amino acids. Germline values: CDR1 MNHEY, CDR2 SVGAGI.

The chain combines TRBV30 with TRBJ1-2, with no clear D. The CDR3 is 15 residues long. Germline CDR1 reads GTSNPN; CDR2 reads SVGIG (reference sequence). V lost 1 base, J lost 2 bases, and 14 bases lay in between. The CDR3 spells CAWSATRTGNYGYTF. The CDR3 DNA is TGTGCCTGGAGTGCAACCCGGACGGGGAACTATGGCTACACCTTC.

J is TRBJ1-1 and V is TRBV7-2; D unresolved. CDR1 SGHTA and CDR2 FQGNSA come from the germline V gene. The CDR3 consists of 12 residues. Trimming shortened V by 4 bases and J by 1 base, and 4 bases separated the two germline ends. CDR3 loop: CASSWWNTEAFF. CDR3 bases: TGTGCCAGCAGCTGGTGGAACACTGAAGCTTTCTTT. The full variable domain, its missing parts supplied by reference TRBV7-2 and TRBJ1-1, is GAGVSQSPSNKVTEKGKDVELRCDPISGHTALYWYRQSLGQGLEFLIYFQGNSAPDKSGLPSDRFSAERTGGSVSTLTIQRTQQEDSAVYLCASSWWNTEAFFGQGTRLTVV.

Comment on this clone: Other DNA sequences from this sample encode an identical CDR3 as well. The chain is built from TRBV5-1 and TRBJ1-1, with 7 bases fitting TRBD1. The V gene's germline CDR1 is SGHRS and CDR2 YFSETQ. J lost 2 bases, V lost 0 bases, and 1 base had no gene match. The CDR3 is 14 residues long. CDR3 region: CASSLGTGNTEAFF. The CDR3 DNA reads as TGCGCCAGCAGCTTGGGGACAGGCAACACTGAAGCTTTCTTT.

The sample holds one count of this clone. The CDR3 bases are TGTGCCAGCAGTTTAACAGGCAGGGAGGAGGGGTGGGCCAAAAACATTCAGTACTTC. It is translated as CASSLTGREEGWAKNIQYF. The chain links TRBV27 to TRBJ2-4, with D maybe TRBD2 (6 bases). The CDR3 sequence is 19 residues long. V was cut by 2 bases and J by 1 base, with 21 bases left in between. Looked up from germline, CDR1 is MNHEY and CDR2 is SMNVEV (reference sequence).

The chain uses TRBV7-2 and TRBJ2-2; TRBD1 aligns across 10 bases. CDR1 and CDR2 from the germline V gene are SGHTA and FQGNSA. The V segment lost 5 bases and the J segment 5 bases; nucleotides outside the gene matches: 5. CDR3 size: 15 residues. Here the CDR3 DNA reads TGTGCCAGCAGCGGACGGACAGGGGGGACCGGGGAGCTGTTTTTT. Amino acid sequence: CASSGRTGGTGELFF. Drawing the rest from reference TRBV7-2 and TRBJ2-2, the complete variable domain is GAGVSQSPSNKVTEKGKDVELRCDPISGHTALYWYRQSLGQGLEFLIYFQGNSAPDKSGLPSDRFSAERTGGSVSTLTIQRTQQEDSAVYLCASSGRTGGTGELFFGEGSRLTVL.

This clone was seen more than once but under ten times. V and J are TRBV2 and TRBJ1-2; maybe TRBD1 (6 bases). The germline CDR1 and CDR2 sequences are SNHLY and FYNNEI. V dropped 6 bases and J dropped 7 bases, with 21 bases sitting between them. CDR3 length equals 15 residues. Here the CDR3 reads CASSLRGTFGGGYTF. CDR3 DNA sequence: TGTGCCAGCAGCCTTAGGGGGACATTCGGCGGTGGCTACACCTTC.

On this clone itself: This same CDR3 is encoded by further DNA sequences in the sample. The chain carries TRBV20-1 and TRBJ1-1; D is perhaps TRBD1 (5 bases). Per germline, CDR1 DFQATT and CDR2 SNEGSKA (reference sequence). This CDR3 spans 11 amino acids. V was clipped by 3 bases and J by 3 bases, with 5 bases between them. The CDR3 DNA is TGCAGTGCTAGGGGGGACACTGAAGCTTTCTTT. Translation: CSARGDTEAFF.

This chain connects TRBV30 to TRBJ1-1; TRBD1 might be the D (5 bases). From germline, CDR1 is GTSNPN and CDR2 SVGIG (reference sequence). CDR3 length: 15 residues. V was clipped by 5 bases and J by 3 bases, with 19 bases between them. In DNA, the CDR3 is TGTGCCTGGCGTACTTCCGACAGATCCTACACTGAAGCTTTCTTT. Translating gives CAWRTSDRSYTEAFF.

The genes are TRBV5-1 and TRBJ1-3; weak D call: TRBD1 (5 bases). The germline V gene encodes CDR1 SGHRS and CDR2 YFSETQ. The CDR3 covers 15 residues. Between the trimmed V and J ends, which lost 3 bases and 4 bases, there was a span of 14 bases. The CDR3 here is CASSWGEKSGNTIYF. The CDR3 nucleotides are TGCGCCAGCAGCTGGGGGGAGAAATCCGGAAACACCATATATTTT. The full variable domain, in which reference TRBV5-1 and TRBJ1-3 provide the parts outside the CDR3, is KAGVTQTPRYLIKTRGQQVTLSCSPISGHRSVSWYQQTPGQGLQFLFEYFSETQRNKGNFPGRFSGRQFSNSRSEMNVSTLELGDSALYLCASSWGEKSGNTIYFGEGSWLTVV.

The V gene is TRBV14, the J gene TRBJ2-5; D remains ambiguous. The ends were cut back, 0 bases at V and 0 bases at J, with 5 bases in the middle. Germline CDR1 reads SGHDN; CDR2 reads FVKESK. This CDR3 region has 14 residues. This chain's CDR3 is CASSQDPNQETQYF. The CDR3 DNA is TGTGCCAGCAGCCAAGACCCAAACCAAGAGACCCAGTACTTC.

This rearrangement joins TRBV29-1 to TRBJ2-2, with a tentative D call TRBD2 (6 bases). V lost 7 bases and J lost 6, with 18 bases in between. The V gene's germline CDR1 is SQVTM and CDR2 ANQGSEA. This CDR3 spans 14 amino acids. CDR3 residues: CSASPGVGAGELFF. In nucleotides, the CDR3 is TGCAGCGCCTCACCGGGAGTCGGGGCCGGGGAGCTGTTTTTT.